Listed below are T cell receptor beta chains from one sample, sequenced in a study of T cells after yellow fever vaccination. Via MiXCR, TCRdb re-called the 5' RACE reads, giving one row per CDR3 protein. The sample includes about 300,000 distinct CDR3 sequences, around 7% seen only once; the top ten take 18%. Material: PBMCs, obtained about 49 days after the first yellow fever vaccination. The source is a young man who received the YFV17D yellow fever vaccine. The CDR3 runs from the conserved cysteine through the conserved F or W. Each record gives: J gene, CDR3 length, V gene, clone size, D gene, CDR3 DNA, CDR3 protein. D genes are given only for firm matches. Clone sizes are given selectively: once, few, many, or a class where the clone is expanded.

j_gene: TRBJ1-4
len: 13
v_gene: TRBV11-2
abundance: few
d_gene: -
CDR3nt: TGTGCCAGCAGCTTCTCTTTTAATGAAAAACTGTTTTTT
CDR3aa: CASSFSFNEKLFF

j_gene: TRBJ1-1
len: 14
v_gene: TRBV5-1
abundance: few
d_gene: TRBD1
CDR3nt: TGCGCCAGCAGCTTGGGGACAGGGACCACTGAAGCTTTCTTT
CDR3aa: CASSLGTGTTEAFF

j_gene: TRBJ1-1
len: 15
v_gene: TRBV20-1
abundance: many
d_gene: -
CDR3nt: TGCAGTGCTAAGGAGCTTGGGCGGCTGAACACTGAAGCTTTCTTT
CDR3aa: CSAKELGRLNTEAFF

j_gene: TRBJ2-5
len: 15
v_gene: TRBV14
abundance: -
d_gene: -
CDR3nt: TGTGCCAGCAGCCAAGATACCGAGGGGATTGAGACCCAGTACTTC
CDR3aa: CASSQDTEGIETQYF

j_gene: TRBJ2-5
len: 13
v_gene: TRBV7-6
abundance: -
d_gene: -
CDR3nt: TGTGCCAGCAGCTTTGGCCAGAAAGAGACCCAGTACTTC
CDR3aa: CASSFGQKETQYF

j_gene: TRBJ2-5
len: 16
v_gene: TRBV6-1
abundance: few
d_gene: -
CDR3nt: TGTGCCAGCAGCGGCGAAAGGGCGCAAGTCGCAGAGACCCAGTACTTC
CDR3aa: CASSGERAQVAETQYF

j_gene: TRBJ2-3
len: 13
v_gene: TRBV20-1
abundance: few
d_gene: -
CDR3nt: TGCAGTGCTAACGGGGGCCGGGCAGATACGCAGTATTTT
CDR3aa: CSANGGRADTQYF

j_gene: TRBJ2-1
len: 16
v_gene: TRBV5-4
abundance: few
d_gene: TRBD2
CDR3nt: TGTGCCAGCAGCTTGGGGACTAGCGGGGCCTACAATGAGCAGTTCTTC
CDR3aa: CASSLGTSGAYNEQFF

j_gene: TRBJ2-5
len: 14
v_gene: TRBV12-3/TRBV12-4
abundance: many
d_gene: -
CDR3nt: TGTGCCAGCAGTTTGGGGCATTCACAAGAGACCCAGTACTTC
CDR3aa: CASSLGHSQETQYF

j_gene: TRBJ2-1
len: 15
v_gene: TRBV6-1
abundance: few
d_gene: TRBD1
CDR3nt: TGTGCCAGCACCCTGGACAGGGTAGCCTACAATGAGCAGTTCTTC
CDR3aa: CASTLDRVAYNEQFF

j_gene: TRBJ2-2
len: 13
v_gene: TRBV7-2
abundance: many
d_gene: -
CDR3nt: TGTGCCAGCAGCTTCTGGTACACCGGGGAGCTGTTTTTT
CDR3aa: CASSFWYTGELFF

j_gene: TRBJ2-1
len: 12
v_gene: TRBV29-1
abundance: few
d_gene: -
CDR3nt: TGCAGCGTTGCTTCGAGTCCCTATGAGCAGTTCTTC
CDR3aa: CSVASSPYEQFF

j_gene: TRBJ1-4
len: 14
v_gene: TRBV5-1
abundance: few
d_gene: -
CDR3nt: TGCGCCAGCAGCTTGGGTGGCCTAAATGAAAAACTGTTTTTT
CDR3aa: CASSLGGLNEKLFF

j_gene: TRBJ2-1
len: 16
v_gene: TRBV7-6
abundance: -
d_gene: TRBD2
CDR3nt: TGTGCCAGCAGCTTCTTTAGCGGGGCCTCCTACAATGAGCAGTTCTTC
CDR3aa: CASSFFSGASYNEQFF

j_gene: TRBJ2-7
len: 11
v_gene: TRBV29-1
abundance: -
d_gene: -
CDR3nt: TGCAGCGTAGCGGACCGAGATGAGCAGTACTTC
CDR3aa: CSVADRDEQYF

j_gene: TRBJ2-4
len: 15
v_gene: TRBV9
abundance: few
d_gene: -
CDR3nt: TGTGCCAGCAGCGTAGGGGGGGCCGCCAAAAACATTCAGTACTTC
CDR3aa: CASSVGGAAKNIQYF

j_gene: TRBJ2-4
len: 17
v_gene: TRBV28
abundance: many
d_gene: -
CDR3nt: TGTGCCAGCATCGGGCGCCAGGACGCCCTAGCCAAAAACATTCAGTACTTC
CDR3aa: CASIGRQDALAKNIQYF

j_gene: TRBJ2-7
len: 13
v_gene: TRBV6-2/TRBV6-3
abundance: few
d_gene: -
CDR3nt: TGTGCCAGCAGCATAACTGGATCCTACGAGCAGTACTTC
CDR3aa: CASSITGSYEQYF

j_gene: TRBJ2-2
len: 12
v_gene: TRBV7-9
abundance: -
d_gene: -
CDR3nt: TGTGCCAGCAGCATGGTCGCCGGGGAGCTGTTTTTT
CDR3aa: CASSMVAGELFF

j_gene: TRBJ2-7
len: 15
v_gene: TRBV5-1
abundance: few
d_gene: -
CDR3nt: TGCGCCAGCAGCTTGGGGGTCCTACGCTTCGAGGAGCAGTACTTC
CDR3aa: CASSLGVLRFEEQYF

j_gene: TRBJ2-5
len: 14
v_gene: TRBV7-9
abundance: -
d_gene: -
CDR3nt: TGTGCCAGCAGCTTCGTTCTGGCTTTGGAGACCCAGTACTTC
CDR3aa: CASSFVLALETQYF

j_gene: TRBJ2-7
len: 13
v_gene: TRBV5-6
abundance: many
d_gene: -
CDR3nt: TGTGCCAGCAGCTTGGGAGGGTTCGACGAGCAGTACTTC
CDR3aa: CASSLGGFDEQYF

j_gene: TRBJ1-2
len: 15
v_gene: TRBV6-1
abundance: many
d_gene: -
CDR3nt: TGTGCCAGCAGTGCAGACAGCGCCTTAGGCTATGGCTACACCTTC
CDR3aa: CASSADSALGYGYTF

j_gene: TRBJ1-1
len: 13
v_gene: TRBV6-1
abundance: few
d_gene: -
CDR3nt: TGTGCCAGCAGTGCACATTGGAACACTGAAGCTTTCTTT
CDR3aa: CASSAHWNTEAFF

j_gene: TRBJ2-5
len: 13
v_gene: TRBV12-3/TRBV12-4
abundance: -
d_gene: -
CDR3nt: TGTGCCAGCAGTTTCACTAGGGGTGCGACCCAGTACTTC
CDR3aa: CASSFTRGATQYF

j_gene: TRBJ2-1
len: 16
v_gene: TRBV5-6
abundance: few
d_gene: -
CDR3nt: TGTGCCAGCAGCCCAACGCTGGACGCTGTTTACAATGAGCAGTTCTTC
CDR3aa: CASSPTLDAVYNEQFF

j_gene: TRBJ1-4
len: 15
v_gene: TRBV5-1
abundance: few
d_gene: -
CDR3nt: TGCGCCAGCAGCGCCTCCAGGGGCGACAATGAAAAACTGTTTTTT
CDR3aa: CASSASRGDNEKLFF

j_gene: TRBJ2-2
len: 14
v_gene: TRBV5-1
abundance: few
d_gene: -
CDR3nt: TGCGCCAGCAGCTTGGCCGCTCACACCGGGGAGCTGTTTTTT
CDR3aa: CASSLAAHTGELFF

j_gene: TRBJ2-7
len: 14
v_gene: TRBV25-1
abundance: few
d_gene: TRBD1
CDR3nt: TGTGCCAGCAGTGTCGGACAGGGCGGCACGAGCAAGTACTTC
CDR3aa: CASSVGQGGTSKYF

j_gene: TRBJ2-5
len: 13
v_gene: TRBV18
abundance: -
d_gene: -
CDR3nt: TGTGCCAGCTCCCTGGACCCTAAAGAGACCCAGTACTTC
CDR3aa: CASSLDPKETQYF